The 19 T cell receptor beta chains below come from one sample, sequenced in a study of human T cells and chemical hapten exposure. Time point given: patch test 3, about 24 weeks after DPC sensitization. Treatment: therapeutic diphenylcyclopropenone sensitization with weekly scalp DPC. TCRdb called the RACE reads again in MiXCR, with one record for every CDR3 protein. Seen here are roughly 150,000 distinct CDR3 sequences, roughly a quarter observed once, and the top ten hold under 2.5%. The material sequenced was whole blood, taken in connection with sensitization to the hapten diphenylcyclopropenone (DPC). These receptors were taken from a woman between 18 and 29 years old with alopecia areata. Some clones in this sample may be carry-over from other donors' samples.

This clonotype was detected only a few times. This chain connects TRBV5-1 to TRBJ1-4, with 10 bases that match TRBD1. The junction had 7 bases not matched to a gene; V was cut back by 4 bases and J by 4 bases. CDR3 size: 16 residues. The germline gives CDR1 SGHRS, CDR2 YFSETQ. The chain's CDR3 is CASSLGQGGINEKLFF. The CDR3 DNA reads as TGCGCCAGCAGCCTCGGACAGGGGGGCATTAATGAAAAACTGTTTTTT.

V usage is TRBV20-1 and J usage is TRBJ1-1; D call uncertain. V was pared by 2 bases and J by 5 bases, with 6 bases between. Germline V gene sequence: CDR1 DFQATT, CDR2 SNEGSKA (reference sequence). The CDR3 covers 11 residues. The CDR3 spells CSARLVTEAFF. DNA for the CDR3: TGCAGTGCTAGATTGGTTACTGAAGCTTTCTTT.

This clonotype was found a few times. The chain joins TRBV27 to TRBJ1-5; possible D gene TRBD1, 5 bases. Trimming stripped 3 bases from V and 6 bases from J, with 9 bases between. The germline V gene encodes CDR1 MNHEY and CDR2 SMNVEV (reference sequence). The CDR3 covers 13 residues. The CDR3 loop is CASSFGAAQPQHF. CDR3 bases: TGTGCCAGCAGTTTCGGGGCGGCTCAGCCCCAGCATTTT.

In its sample, this clonotype was seen once. The chain is built from TRBV6-2 or TRBV6-3 and TRBJ2-3; D is unresolved. The germline V gene encodes CDR1 MNHEY and CDR2 SVGEGT. V lost 5 bases, J lost 8 bases, and 17 bases lay in between. The CDR3 loop spans 14 amino acids. CDR3 amino acids: CASSLLPDSVTQYF. The CDR3 DNA reads as TGTGCCAGCAGTCTCCTTCCCGATTCGGTTACGCAGTATTTT.

V gene TRBV20-1 combines with J gene TRBJ1-6; D is uncertain. This CDR3 region has 16 residues. V lost 4 bases to trimming and J lost 0 bases, with 13 bases between them. Germline CDR1 is DFQATT and CDR2 is SNEGSKA (reference sequence). The CDR3 reads CSAILGPSSYNSPLHF. The CDR3 DNA is TGCAGTGCTATCCTGGGTCCCAGCTCCTATAATTCACCCCTCCACTTT.

The chain combines TRBV7-6 with TRBJ2-4, with a tentative D call TRBD2 (6 bases). The germline CDR1 and CDR2 sequences are SGHVS and FNYEAQ. The CDR3 totals 19 residues. Trimming left V 5 bases short and J 1 base short, with 24 bases between. CDR3 loop: CASSRGLPGGASAKNIQYF. The CDR3 nucleotides read TGTGCCAGCAGCCGAGGACTACCAGGAGGGGCGTCGGCCAAAAACATTCAGTACTTC.

This clonotype has a handful of counts. This rearrangement joins TRBV18 to TRBJ2-1; a possible D gene is TRBD2 (5 bases). Trimming removed 3 bases at V and 7 bases at J, with 13 bases between. Germline assignment: CDR1 KGHSH and CDR2 LQKENI. This CDR3 has 14 residues. CDR3 coding DNA: TGTGCCAGCTCACCGGGCACTAGAGGGAATGAGCAGTTCTTC. It codes for CASSPGTRGNEQFF.

This clonotype came up a few times. This chain uses TRBV4-2 with TRBJ1-2; D might be TRBD1 (6 bases). Trimming stripped 0 bases from V and 3 bases from J, with 11 bases between. CDR1 is LGHNA, CDR2 YNFKEQ, per germline. This CDR3 contains 15 residues. Here the CDR3 DNA reads TGTGCCAGCAGCCAAGATAGCAGGGGCGACTATGGCTACACCTTC. This gives the protein CASSQDSRGDYGYTF.

This clonotype was detected a few times. The rearrangement uses TRBV28 and TRBJ1-2; no clear D gene. Germline V gives CDR1 MDHEN, CDR2 SYDVKM. The CDR3 has 11 residues. Trimming took 3 bases from V and 8 from J, leaving 7 bases between them. CDR3 loop: CASSFRRGYTF. The CDR3 DNA sequence: TGTGCCAGCAGTTTCCGCCGGGGCTACACCTTC.

V and J are TRBV5-1 and TRBJ2-2; D is unclear. The ends were cut back, 1 base at V and 4 bases at J, with 14 bases in the middle. CDR3 length: 16 residues. CDR1 and CDR2 from the germline V gene are SGHRS and YFSETQ. The CDR3 region has the DNA TGCGCCAGCAGCTTGTTCGCCGGTAGTAGCACCGGGGAGCTGTTTTTT. The encoded protein is CASSLFAGSSTGELFF.

The chain is built from TRBV11-2 and TRBJ1-4; D is possibly TRBD1 (6 bases). From germline, CDR1 is SGHAT and CDR2 FQNNGV. CDR3 size: 16 residues. V lost 0 bases to trimming and J lost 3 bases, with 11 bases between them. The CDR3 DNA is TGTGCCAGCAGCTTAGATCTCAGGGGACCTAATGAAAAACTGTTTTTT. Protein product: CASSLDLRGPNEKLFF.

This clonotype showed up just a few times. V and J are TRBV5-7 and TRBJ1-1, with D unresolved. TRBV5-7 is marked as an open reading frame, function uncertain. This CDR3 comprises 12 residues. Between the trimmed V and J ends, which lost 6 bases and 1 base, there was a span of 7 bases. The CDR3 region is CASTAENTEAFF. The CDR3 DNA sequence: TGTGCCAGCACAGCAGAGAACACTGAAGCTTTCTTT.

This clonotype was seen more than once but under ten times. The genes are TRBV10-3 and TRBJ2-1, with TRBD2 matching 7 bases. The germline gives CDR1 ENHRY, CDR2 SYGVKD. The CDR3 is made up of 12 amino acids. The V segment lost 10 bases and the J segment 8 bases; nucleotides outside the gene matches: 8. CDR3: CATGLGRDEQFF. The CDR3 DNA follows: TGTGCCACTGGACTAGGTCGAGATGAGCAGTTCTTC.

The chain recombines TRBV30 with TRBJ1-3; 8 bases line up with TRBD1. The CDR3 consists of 16 residues. CDR1 GTSNPN and CDR2 SVGIG come from the germline V gene (reference sequence). Losses at the gene ends were 0 bases for V and 0 bases for J; bases not matched to a gene: 4. CDR3 sequence reads: CAWSVHQGASGNTIYF. The CDR3, as DNA: TGTGCCTGGAGTGTACATCAGGGGGCCTCTGGAAACACCATATATTTT.

The chain combines TRBV29-1 with TRBJ2-1; 7 bases agree with TRBD2. This CDR3 has 15 amino acids. Losses at the gene ends were 6 bases for V and 0 bases for J; bases not matched to a gene: 8. Germline V gene lookup returns CDR1 SQVTM and CDR2 ANQGSEA. For the CDR3, the DNA is TGCAGCGTCGGTCGGGGGGTTAGCTCCTACAATGAGCAGTTCTTC. Its translation is CSVGRGVSSYNEQFF.

This clonotype came up once. The V gene is TRBV20-1, the J gene TRBJ2-2; no clear D gene. The CDR3 loop spans 12 amino acids. From germline, CDR1 is DFQATT and CDR2 SNEGSKA (reference sequence). The V and J ends lost 0 bases and 1 base respectively, with 0 bases between them. This CDR3 is CSARENTGELFF. CDR3 bases: TGCAGTGCTAGAGAGAACACCGGGGAGCTGTTTTTT.

This clonotype was counted ten times or more. The CDR3 DNA is TGCAGTGCTAGGGCTGGGAATCAGCCCCAGCATTTT. Amino acid sequence: CSARAGNQPQHF. The chain couples TRBV20-1 to TRBJ1-5; D ambiguous. The V and J ends lost 3 bases and 4 bases respectively, with 7 bases between them. Germline V gene sequence: CDR1 DFQATT, CDR2 SNEGSKA (reference sequence). The CDR3 spans 12 residues.

The gene calls are TRBV11-1 and TRBJ2-1, with a weak D call TRBD2 (6 bases). The V end was cut by 5 bases, the J end by 6 bases, with 17 bases between. Germline V lookup: CDR1 SGHAT, CDR2 FQDESV (reference sequence). The CDR3 covers 15 residues. The CDR3: CASSPQRAIINEQFF. The CDR3 region has the DNA TGTGCCAGCAGCCCCCAGCGGGCCATTATCAATGAGCAGTTCTTC.

The J gene is TRBJ1-2, the V gene TRBV14, with 7 bases fitting TRBD1. This CDR3 has 14 amino acids. V trimming: 3 bases; J trimming: 4 bases; junction bases outside the gene matches: 5. The germline V gene encodes CDR1 SGHDN and CDR2 FVKESK. The CDR3 spells CASSQPGQIYGYTF. CDR3 DNA: TGTGCCAGCAGCCAGCCGGGACAGATCTATGGCTACACCTTC.